The 10 T cell receptor beta chains reported below all come from one sample, sequenced in a study of monozygotic twins with inflammatory bowel disease. Following a re-call of the 5' RACE reads, TCRdb has one entry per CDR3 protein and lacks DNA. This table holds 350,000 to 400,000 distinct CDR3 sequences. The sequenced sample consisted of blood. These receptors all stem from a human donor with ulcerative colitis or Crohn's disease, or a healthy co-twin of an affected twin (not recorded which).

The V and J genes are TRBV24-1 and TRBJ2-5; TCRdb outputs TRBD1, but without DNA this stays unchecked. The CDR3 consists of 14 residues. Germline lookup yields CDR1 KGHDR and CDR2 SFDVKD. CDR3 in amino acids: CATSDLGQGETQYF.

The rearrangement joins TRBV7-2 to TRBJ1-1. The CDR3 has 13 residues. CDR1 and CDR2 (germline): SGHTA, FQGNSA. The CDR3 sequence: CASSSRLFPEAFF.

The chain combines TRBV7-9 with TRBJ2-1. In germline, CDR1 is SEHNR, CDR2 FQNEAQ (reference sequence). The CDR3 extends over 16 amino acids. The CDR3 here is CASSLNTHFSYNEQFF. The entire variable domain, with the rest obtained from reference TRBV7-9 and TRBJ2-1, is as follows: DTGVSQNPRHKITKRGQNVTFRCDPISEHNRLYWYRQTLGQGPEFLTYFQNEAQLEKSRLLSDRFSAERPKGSFSTLEIQRTEQGDSAMYLCASSLNTHFSYNEQFFGPGTRLTVL.

The chain has TRBV7-7 and TRBJ2-2; with no DNA, the TCRdb D assignment of TRBD1 cannot be verified. The CDR3 consists of 14 residues. Germline loops: CDR1 SSHAT, CDR2 FNYEAQ (reference sequence). The CDR3 is CASSLDKYTGELFF.

The V call is TRBV7-8, the J call TRBJ1-5; TCRdb's D call of TRBD1 is untestable without DNA. Looked up from germline, CDR1 is SGHVS and CDR2 is FQNEAQ. The CDR3 spans 15 residues. This CDR3 reads CASSLGQGRNQPQHF.

The chain is built from TRBV4-1 and TRBJ1-3. Looked up from germline, CDR1 is MGHRA and CDR2 is YSYEKL. The CDR3 runs 14 residues. CDR3 region: CASSPERTGNTIYF.

The rearrangement uses TRBV3-1 and TRBJ2-1; TCRdb's D call, TRBD1, is unchecked because there is no DNA. The CDR3 loop spans 12 amino acids. Germline V gene sequence: CDR1 LGHDT, CDR2 YNNKEL (reference sequence). The chain's CDR3 is CASSQGPARQFF.

The V and J genes are TRBV7-2 and TRBJ2-2; TCRdb returns TRBD1, unconfirmable since there is no DNA. CDR1 is SGHTA, CDR2 FQGNSA, per germline. The CDR3 is 16 amino acids. The CDR3 is CASSLAGGRITGELFF.

The chain combines TRBV6-2 or TRBV6-3 with TRBJ2-3; without DNA, the TCRdb call of TRBD2 cannot be checked. This CDR3 is 15 amino acids long. The germline gives CDR1 MNHEY, CDR2 SVGEGT. CDR3 sequence: CASSPGLAITDTQYF.

The J gene is TRBJ2-7, the V gene TRBV5-1; checking the TCRdb D call of TRBD1 is not possible without DNA. CDR1 and CDR2 (germline): SGHRS, YFSETQ. CDR3 length: 13 amino acids. CDR3 protein: CASSQERTAEQYF.